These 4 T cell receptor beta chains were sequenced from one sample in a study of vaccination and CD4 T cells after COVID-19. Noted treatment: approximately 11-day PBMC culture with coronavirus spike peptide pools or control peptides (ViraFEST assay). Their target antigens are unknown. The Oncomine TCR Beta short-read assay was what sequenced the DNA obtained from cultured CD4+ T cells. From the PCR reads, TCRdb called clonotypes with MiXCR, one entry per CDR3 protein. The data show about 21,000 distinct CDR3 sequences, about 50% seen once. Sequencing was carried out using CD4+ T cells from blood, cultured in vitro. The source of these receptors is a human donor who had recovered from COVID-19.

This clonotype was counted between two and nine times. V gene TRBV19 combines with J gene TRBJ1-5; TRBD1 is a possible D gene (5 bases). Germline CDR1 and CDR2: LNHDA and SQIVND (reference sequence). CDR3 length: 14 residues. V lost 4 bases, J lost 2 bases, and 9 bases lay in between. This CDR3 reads CASSTQGGNQPQHF. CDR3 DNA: TGTGCCAGTAGTACGCAGGGAGGCAATCAGCCCCAGCATTTT.

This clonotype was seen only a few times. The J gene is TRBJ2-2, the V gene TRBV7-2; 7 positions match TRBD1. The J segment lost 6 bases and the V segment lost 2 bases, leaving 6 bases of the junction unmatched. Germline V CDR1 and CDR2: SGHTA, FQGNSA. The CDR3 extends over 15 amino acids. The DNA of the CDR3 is TGTGCCAGCAGCTTACATCGACAGGGCGCCGGGGAGCTGTTTTTT. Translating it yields CASSLHRQGAGELFF.

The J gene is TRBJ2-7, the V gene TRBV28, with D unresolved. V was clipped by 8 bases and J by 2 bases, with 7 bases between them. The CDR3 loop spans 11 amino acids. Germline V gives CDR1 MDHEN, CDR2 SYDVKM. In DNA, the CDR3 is TGTGCCAGCGTCGGACCCTACGAGCAGTACTTC. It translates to CASVGPYEQYF.

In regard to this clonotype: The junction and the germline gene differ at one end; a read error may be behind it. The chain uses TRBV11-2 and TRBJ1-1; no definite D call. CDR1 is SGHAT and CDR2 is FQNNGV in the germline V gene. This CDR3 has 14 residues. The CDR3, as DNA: TGCGCCAGCAGCCAAGACCCATTTGGCGGTGAAGCTTTCTTT. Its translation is CASSQDPFGGEAFF. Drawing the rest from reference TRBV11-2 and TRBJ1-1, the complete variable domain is EAGVAQSPRYKIIEKRQSVAFWCNPISGHATLYWYQQILGQGPKLLIQFQNNGVVDDSQLPKDRFSAERLKGVDSTLKIQPAKLEDSAVYLCASSQDPFGGEAFFGQGTRLTVV.